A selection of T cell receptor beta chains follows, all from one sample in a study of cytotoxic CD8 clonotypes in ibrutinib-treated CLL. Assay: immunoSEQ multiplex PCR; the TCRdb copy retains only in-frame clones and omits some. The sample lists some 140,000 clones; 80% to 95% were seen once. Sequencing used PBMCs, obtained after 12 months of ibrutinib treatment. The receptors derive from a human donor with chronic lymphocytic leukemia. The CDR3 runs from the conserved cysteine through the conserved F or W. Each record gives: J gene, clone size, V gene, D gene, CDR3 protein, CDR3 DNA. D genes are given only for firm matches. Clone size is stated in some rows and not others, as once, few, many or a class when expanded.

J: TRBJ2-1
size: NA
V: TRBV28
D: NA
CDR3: CASRILGSSSYNEQFF
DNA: TGTGCCAGCAGAATCCTGGGCTCCAGCTCCTACAATGAGCAGTTCTTC

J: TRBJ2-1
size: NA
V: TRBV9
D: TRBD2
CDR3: CASSVVSGSHNEQFF
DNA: TGTGCCAGCAGCGTAGTTAGCGGGAGTCACAATGAGCAGTTCTTC

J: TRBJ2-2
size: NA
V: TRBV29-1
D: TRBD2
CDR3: CSVGLAGTGELFF
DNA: TGCAGCGTTGGTCTAGCGGGGACTGGGGAGCTGTTTTTT

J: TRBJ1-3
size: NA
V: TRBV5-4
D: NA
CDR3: CASSPGGSGYPIYF
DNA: TGTGCCAGCAGCCCCGGGGGGTCAGGGTACCCCATATATTTT

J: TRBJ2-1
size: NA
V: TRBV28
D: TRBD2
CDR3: CASSSAGLNEQFF
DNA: TGTGCCAGCAGTTCAGCGGGGCTCAATGAGCAGTTCTTC

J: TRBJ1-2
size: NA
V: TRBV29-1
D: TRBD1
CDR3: CSVEVWDRSNYGYTF
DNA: TGCAGCGTTGAAGTATGGGACAGATCTAACTATGGCTACACCTTC

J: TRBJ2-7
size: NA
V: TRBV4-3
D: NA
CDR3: CASSQGLYGSYEQYF
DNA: TGCGCCAGCAGCCAAGGGTTATATGGCTCCTACGAGCAGTACTTC

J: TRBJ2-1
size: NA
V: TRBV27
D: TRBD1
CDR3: CASSSYRGSYNEQFF
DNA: TGTGCCAGCAGCTCTTACAGGGGATCCTACAATGAGCAGTTCTTC

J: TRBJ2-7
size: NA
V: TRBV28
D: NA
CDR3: CASSSPPLGDYEQYF
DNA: TGTGCCAGCAGTTCCCCTCCCCTGGGGGACTACGAGCAGTACTTC

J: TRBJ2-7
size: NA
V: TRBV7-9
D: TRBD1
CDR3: CASSSRAGGSYEQYF
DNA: TGTGCCAGCAGCTCTCGGGCAGGGGGCTCCTACGAGCAGTACTTC

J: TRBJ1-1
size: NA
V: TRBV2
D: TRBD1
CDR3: CASRERENRGTEAFF
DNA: TGTGCCAGCAGGGAAAGGGAGAACAGGGGCACTGAAGCTTTCTTT

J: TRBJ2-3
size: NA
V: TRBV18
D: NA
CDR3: CASSLGDTQYF
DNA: TGTGCCAGCTCTCTAGGGGATACGCAGTATTTT

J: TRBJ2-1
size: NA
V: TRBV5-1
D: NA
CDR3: CASTPTDSGSGEQFF
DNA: TGCGCCAGCACACCAACTGATAGCGGTTCGGGTGAGCAGTTCTTC

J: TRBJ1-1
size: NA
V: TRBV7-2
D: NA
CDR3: CASSPGSLNTEAFF
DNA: TGTGCCAGCAGCCCAGGCTCCTTGAACACTGAAGCTTTCTTT

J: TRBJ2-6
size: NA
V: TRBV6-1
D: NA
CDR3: CASMPFSSGANVLTF
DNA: TGTGCCAGCATGCCTTTTAGCTCTGGGGCCAACGTCCTGACTTTC

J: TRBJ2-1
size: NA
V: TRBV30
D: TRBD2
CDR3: CAWRVLAGVDNEQFF
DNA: TGTGCCTGGAGGGTACTAGCGGGAGTAGACAATGAGCAGTTCTTC

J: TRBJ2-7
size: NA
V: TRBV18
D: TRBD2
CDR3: CASSPGREDDEQYF
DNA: TGTGCCAGCTCACCAGGGCGGGAGGATGACGAGCAGTACTTC

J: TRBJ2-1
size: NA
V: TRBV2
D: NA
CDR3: CASSGVRGAPNEQFF
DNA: TGTGCCAGCAGTGGAGTTAGGGGAGCCCCTAATGAGCAGTTCTTC

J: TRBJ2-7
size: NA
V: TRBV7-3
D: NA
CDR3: CASSLNSVGEQYF
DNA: TGTGCCAGCAGCTTAAATTCGGTGGGCGAGCAGTACTTC

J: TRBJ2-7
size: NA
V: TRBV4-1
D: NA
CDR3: CASSQEGDFRSEQYF
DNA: TGCGCCAGCAGCCAAGAAGGGGATTTCCGTAGCGAGCAGTACTTC

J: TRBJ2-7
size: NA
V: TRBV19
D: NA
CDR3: CASSIGAHPNYEQYF
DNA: TGTGCCAGTAGTATAGGAGCACACCCGAACTACGAGCAGTACTTC

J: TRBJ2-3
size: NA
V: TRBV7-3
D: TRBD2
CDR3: CASSLSPSGNTDTQYF
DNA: TGTGCCAGCAGCTTATCCCCTAGCGGGAATACAGATACGCAGTATTTT

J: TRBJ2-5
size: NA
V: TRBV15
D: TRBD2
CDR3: CATKNSGTPTQYF
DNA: TGTGCCACCAAGAACAGCGGGACCCCGACCCAGTACTTC

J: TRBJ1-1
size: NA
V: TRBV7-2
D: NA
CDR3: CASSLDRWAFF
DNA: TGTGCCAGCAGCTTAGATAGGTGGGCTTTCTTT

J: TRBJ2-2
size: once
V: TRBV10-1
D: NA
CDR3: CASSEAGELFF
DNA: TGCGCCAGCAGTGAGGCCGGGGAGCTGTTTTTT

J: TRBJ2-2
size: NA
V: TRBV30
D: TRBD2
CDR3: CAWSGGSFGTSGSPTGELFF
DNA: TGTGCCTGGAGTGGGGGTTCCTTTGGGACTAGCGGGAGTCCCACCGGGGAGCTGTTTTTT

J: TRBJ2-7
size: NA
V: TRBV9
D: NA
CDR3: CASSVAGDTGQEQYF
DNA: TGTGCCAGCAGCGTAGCTGGGGATACTGGCCAGGAGCAGTACTTC

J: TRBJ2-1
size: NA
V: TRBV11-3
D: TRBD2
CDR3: CASSAQRDPKRYNEQFF
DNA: TGTGCCAGCAGCGCCCAGCGGGATCCGAAGCGGTACAATGAGCAGTTCTTC

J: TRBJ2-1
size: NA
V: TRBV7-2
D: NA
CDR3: CASIPGLDSYNEQFF
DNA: TGTGCCAGCATCCCGGGTTTAGACTCCTACAATGAGCAGTTCTTC

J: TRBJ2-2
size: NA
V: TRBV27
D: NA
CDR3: CASLASVGSTGELFF
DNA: TGTGCCAGCCTAGCTTCCGTGGGAAGCACCGGGGAGCTGTTTTTT